The 14 T cell receptor beta chains below all came from one sample that was sequenced in a study of CD8 T cells in Susac syndrome. With random hexamers, roughly 0.45 to 1 ug RNA was reverse transcribed. In TCRdb, the immunoSEQ multiplex PCR reads were re-called with MiXCR into one record per CDR3 protein. Of around 270,000 distinct CDR3 sequences listed, about 88% are singletons. The sequencing sample was made of CD8+ T cells from PBMCs. Receptors originate from a human donor with multiple sclerosis.

The chain employs TRBV28 and TRBJ2-1, with D maybe TRBD2 (6 bases). The V gene lost 6 bases and the J gene lost 12 bases, with 21 bases spanning the gap. The CDR3 loop spans 14 amino acids. Germline V lookup: CDR1 MDHEN, CDR2 SYDVKM. The CDR3 bases are TGTGCCAGCAGAACAATAAACGGACAACTAGCGCAGTTCTTC. It specifies CASRTINGQLAQFF. Looking up the rest from reference TRBV28 and TRBJ2-1 gives the full variable domain: DVKVTQSSRYLVKRTGEKVFLECVQDMDHENMFWYRQDPGLGLRLIYFSYDVKMKEKGDIPEGYSVSREKKERFSLILESASTNQTSMYLCASRTINGQLAQFFGPGTRLTVL.

CDR3 in DNA: TGCAGTGCTAGAGATCTAGCGGGGGATGCCTACGAGCAGTACTTC. Protein: CSARDLAGDAYEQYF. The chain is built from TRBV20-1 and TRBJ2-7; 10 nucleotides match TRBD2. CDR3 size: 15 residues. V was pared by 0 bases and J by 2 bases, with 4 bases of the junction left unmatched. Germline CDR1 is DFQATT and CDR2 is SNEGSKA (reference sequence).

V usage is TRBV6-6 and J usage is TRBJ1-2; the D is unclear. Trimming stripped 2 bases from V and 4 bases from J, with 8 bases between. The CDR3 is made up of 13 amino acids. Germline V gives CDR1 MNHNY, CDR2 SVGAGI (reference sequence). CDR3 amino acids: CASSYQDPYGYTF. CDR3 DNA: TGTGCCAGCAGTTACCAAGACCCCTATGGCTACACCTTC.

The V call is TRBV12-3 or TRBV12-4, the J call TRBJ2-2; maybe TRBD2 (5 bases). The CDR3 sequence is 14 residues long. The V end was cut by 10 bases, the J end by 0 bases, with 12 bases between. The CDR3 is CATRTLSNTGELFF. CDR3 nucleotides: TGTGCCACGAGGACTCTATCGAACACCGGGGAGCTGTTTTTT.

This chain uses TRBV7-6 with TRBJ2-7; TRBD2 matches at 11 bases. Germline-derived CDR1 and CDR2 are SGHVS and FNYEAQ. With 5 bases clipped from V and 4 bases from J, the junction kept 7 bases outside the gene matches. The CDR3 covers 15 residues. For the CDR3, the DNA is TGTGCCAGCAGCCCAGGACTAGCGGGCCATTACGAGCAGTACTTC. Translated: CASSPGLAGHYEQYF.

The V gene is TRBV6-5, the J gene TRBJ2-1; weak D call: TRBD1 (6 bases). There are 16 residues in the CDR3. Trimming removed 0 bases at V and 3 bases at J, with 12 bases between. Germline V gives CDR1 MNHEY, CDR2 SVGAGI. CDR3: CASSYSNEGDYNEQFF. CDR3 DNA: TGTGCCAGCAGTTACTCCAACGAGGGGGACTACAATGAGCAGTTCTTC.

The chain is built from TRBV3-1 and TRBJ1-4, with unresolved D. V shed 1 base and J shed 0 bases, with 15 bases lying between them. The CDR3 runs to 18 residues. Germline V gene lookup returns CDR1 LGHDT and CDR2 YNNKEL (reference sequence). CDR3 region: CASSQGPGQGATNEKLFF. The CDR3 nucleotides read TGTGCCAGCAGCCAAGGACCCGGGCAAGGTGCAACTAATGAAAAACTGTTTTTT. The whole variable domain, filled in from reference TRBV3-1 and TRBJ1-4, reads DTAVSQTPKYLVTQMGNDKSIKCEQNLGHDTMYWYKQDSKKFLKIMFSYNNKELIINETVPNRFSPKSPDKAHLNLHINSLELGDSAVYFCASSQGPGQGATNEKLFFGSGTQLSVL.

CDR3 sequence reads: CASSTGVGNIQYF. The CDR3 DNA reads TGTGCCAGTAGTACAGGGGTTGGTAACATTCAGTACTTC. This rearrangement joins TRBV19 to TRBJ2-4, with D possibly TRBD1 on 6 matching bases. Germline lookup yields CDR1 LNHDA and CDR2 SQIVND (reference sequence). CDR3 size: 13 residues. Trimming took off 4 bases at V and 7 bases at J, with 11 bases between the two ends. Looking up the rest from reference TRBV19 and TRBJ2-4 gives the full variable domain: DGGITQSPKYLFRKEGQNVTLSCEQNLNHDAMYWYRQDPGQGLRLIYYSQIVNDFQKGDIAEGYSVSREKKESFPLTVTSAQKNPTAFYLCASSTGVGNIQYFGAGTRLSVL.

The chain joins TRBV20-1 to TRBJ2-3; D possibly uses TRBD1 or TRBD2 (6 bases each). Trimming shortened V by 6 bases and J by 5 bases, and 15 bases separated the two germline ends. Germline V CDR1 and CDR2: DFQATT, SNEGSKA (reference sequence). This CDR3 is 13 amino acids long. For the CDR3, the DNA is TGCAGTGCCCGAACCGGGGGCGTAGATACGCAGTATTTT. Translation: CSARTGGVDTQYF.

The J gene is TRBJ2-2, the V gene TRBV27; 11 bases agree with TRBD1. The germline V gene has CDR1 MNHEY and CDR2 SMNVEV (reference sequence). The length of the CDR3 is 14 residues. V dropped 5 bases and J dropped 7; count of bases not matched to a gene: 3. CDR3 region: CASSPGQGVGELFF. As DNA, the CDR3 is TGTGCCAGCAGTCCGGGACAGGGGGTCGGGGAGCTGTTTTTT.

The V call is TRBV30, the J call TRBJ2-3; no firm D call. CDR1 and CDR2 from the germline V gene are GTSNPN and SVGIG (reference sequence). Trimming pared 2 bases from V and 1 base from J, leaving 10 bases between. This CDR3 is built from 14 residues. Written as DNA, the CDR3 is TGTGCCTGGAGTACCTACGGCGGCACAGATACGCAGTATTTT. Translated: CAWSTYGGTDTQYF.

The chain uses TRBV7-8 and TRBJ2-7; 8 bases fit TRBD1. The length of the CDR3 is 14 residues. V gave up 3 bases and J gave up 3 bases; unmatched junction bases: 4. Germline V gene sequence: CDR1 SGHVS, CDR2 FQNEAQ. In DNA form, the CDR3 reads TGTGCCAGCAGCTTGGGACAGGCTAACTACGAGCAGTACTTC. Translating gives CASSLGQANYEQYF.

The CDR3, as DNA: TGTGCCAGCAGCTTCATTTCGGCAGGGCCCACTGAAGCTTTCTTT. Translation gives CASSFISAGPTEAFF. V gene TRBV7-8 combines with J gene TRBJ1-1, with D possibly TRBD1 on 5 matching bases. The CDR3 spans 15 residues. Trimming removed 3 bases from V and 4 bases from J, with 15 bases in between. Germline CDR1 and CDR2: SGHVS and FQNEAQ. Full variable domain (outside the CDR3, taken from reference TRBV7-8 and TRBJ1-1): GAGVSQSPRYKVAKRGQDVALRCDPISGHVSLFWYQQALGQGPEFLTYFQNEAQLDKSGLPSDRFFAERPEGSVSTLKIQRTQQEDSAVYLCASSFISAGPTEAFFGQGTRLTVV.

V is TRBV19 and J is TRBJ2-1, with 7 bases matching TRBD2. The CDR3 contains 15 residues. V dropped 1 base and J dropped 6; count of bases not matched to a gene: 6. The germline gives CDR1 LNHDA, CDR2 SQIVND (reference sequence). The CDR3, as DNA: TGTGCCAGTAGTATAGGAGGTGGGGGGGGCAATGAGCAGTTCTTC. Translating it yields CASSIGGGGGNEQFF.